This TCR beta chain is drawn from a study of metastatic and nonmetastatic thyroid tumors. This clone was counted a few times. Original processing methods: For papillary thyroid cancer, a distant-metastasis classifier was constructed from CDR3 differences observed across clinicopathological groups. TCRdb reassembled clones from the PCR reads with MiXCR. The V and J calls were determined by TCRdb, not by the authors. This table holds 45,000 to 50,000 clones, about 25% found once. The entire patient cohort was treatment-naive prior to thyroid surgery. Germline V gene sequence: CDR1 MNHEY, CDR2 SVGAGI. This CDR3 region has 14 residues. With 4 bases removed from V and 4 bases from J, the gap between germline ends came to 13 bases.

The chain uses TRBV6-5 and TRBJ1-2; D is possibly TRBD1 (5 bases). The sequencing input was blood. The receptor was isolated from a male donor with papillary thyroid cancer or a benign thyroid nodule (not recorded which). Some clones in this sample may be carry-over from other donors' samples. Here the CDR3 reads CASSSTQGAYGYTF. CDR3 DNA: TGTGCCAGCAGTTCTACTCAGGGAGCCTATGGCTACACCTTC.